The rows below give T cell receptor beta chains drawn from one sample of a study of cytomegalovirus exposure and HLA in healthy donors. Generated by immunoSEQ multiplex PCR, the TCRdb table keeps only in-frame clones and is missing some. The data show 130,000 or so clones, about four fifths seen once. The sequencing sample was made of PBMCs. These receptors were obtained from a man aged 18 to 35 in good health and CMV-seropositive. Each CDR3 is given with its conserved first and last residue. D genes are given only for firm matches. The size of a clone is reported for some rows only, either as once, few or many, or as a class for expanded clones.

size	D	J	V	DNA	CDR3
.	.	TRBJ2-1	TRBV7-9	TGTGCCAGCAGCAACGCGGGAGAGCAGTTCTTC	CASSNAGEQFF
.	TRBD1	TRBJ2-5	TRBV6-1	TGTGCCAGCAGTGAAGCACAGGGGGCTTTAGAGACCCAGTACTTC	CASSEAQGALETQYF
.	.	TRBJ2-7	TRBV10-1	TGCGCCAGCAGTGAAGGGGACTCCTACGAGCAGTACTTC	CASSEGDSYEQYF
.	.	TRBJ1-2	TRBV30	TGTGCCTGGACCGATTCCACGGGGGTCTATGGCTACACCTTC	CAWTDSTGVYGYTF
.	.	TRBJ1-2	TRBV25-1	TGTGCCAGCAGTGATCGAAGCAGGGGTTATGGCTACACCTTC	CASSDRSRGYGYTF
.	.	TRBJ1-1	TRBV14	TGTGCCAGCAGCCCGCGGTCAGGGTGGAACACTGAAGCTTTCTTT	CASSPRSGWNTEAFF
.	TRBD2	TRBJ2-1	TRBV2	TGTGCCAGCTTCGGGGGGGAGGGTTTCAATGAGCAGTTCTTC	CASFGGEGFNEQFF
.	TRBD1	TRBJ2-7	TRBV5-1	TGCGCCAGCAGGCGATTAGGACAGGGCGTCCACGAGCAGTACTTC	CASRRLGQGVHEQYF
.	.	TRBJ1-3	TRBV5-8	TGTGCCAGCAGCCCCGACATCGTGTATGGAAACACCATATATTTT	CASSPDIVYGNTIYF
.	TRBD2	TRBJ2-7	TRBV5-8	TGTGCCAGCAGCTTGGAGCAGGGAGGGTCCTACGAGCAGTACTTC	CASSLEQGGSYEQYF
.	.	TRBJ1-2	TRBV5-1	TGCGCCAGCAGCTTAAGTAGTGACAGATCTACTAACTATGGCTACACCTTC	CASSLSSDRSTNYGYTF
few	TRBD1	TRBJ1-1	TRBV29-1	TGCAGCGTTGCCCACAGGGGGCGATCTGAAGCTTTCTTT	CSVAHRGRSEAFF
.	TRBD2	TRBJ2-5	TRBV28	TGTGCCAGCAGATCCACGGGGGGAGTGGAGACCCAGTACTTC	CASRSTGGVETQYF
.	TRBD2	TRBJ2-1	TRBV29-1	TGCAGCGCCCTGGGACTAGCGGGAGGGAACAATGAGCAGTTCTTC	CSALGLAGGNNEQFF
.	.	TRBJ1-1	TRBV5-6	TGTGCCAGCAGCTTGGCAGACACTGAAGCTTTCTTT	CASSLADTEAFF
.	.	TRBJ2-7	TRBV2	TGTGCCAGCAGTGAAGCGGAGGCATCTGATTTGACCTACGAGCAGTACTTC	CASSEAEASDLTYEQYF
once	.	TRBJ2-7	TRBV11-3	TGTGCCAGCAGCTCGACCGGACAACACTCCTACGAGCAGTACTTC	CASSSTGQHSYEQYF
.	.	TRBJ2-7	TRBV6-1	TGTGCCAGCAGGGACACATCCTACGAGCAGTACTTC	CASRDTSYEQYF
.	.	TRBJ1-1	TRBV29-1	TGCAGCGTTTTAACACCCTACACTGAAGCTTTCTTT	CSVLTPYTEAFF
.	.	TRBJ2-7	TRBV20-1	TGCAGTGCCCCCCTCCGGGGCGAGCAGTACTTC	CSAPLRGEQYF
.	TRBD2	TRBJ2-7	TRBV5-1	TGCGCCAGCAGCACAGGGACTAGCGGAGCTTACGAGCAGTACTTC	CASSTGTSGAYEQYF
.	TRBD1	TRBJ2-5	TRBV5-1	TGCGCCAGCAGCTTGACCGGGACAGGGTGGGTCGAGACCCAGTACTTC	CASSLTGTGWVETQYF
.	TRBD2	TRBJ2-5	TRBV4-1	TGCGCCAGCAGCCCTCTAGCGGACCAAGAGACCCAGTACTTC	CASSPLADQETQYF
.	TRBD2	TRBJ2-2	TRBV7-6	TGTGCCAGCAGTTCGGGGGGGGGAACCGGGGAGCTGTTTTTT	CASSSGGGTGELFF
.	.	TRBJ1-4	TRBV5-8	TGTGCCAGCAGCTTAACGGTTTTTCGTGAAAAACTGTTTTTT	CASSLTVFREKLFF
.	.	TRBJ2-7	TRBV5-6	TGTGCCAGCAGCCCCCGGACTCCTATCTACGAGCAGTACTTC	CASSPRTPIYEQYF
once	.	TRBJ1-6	TRBV5-1	TGCGCCAGCAGTCGACAGGAAACTAGCTCCTATAATTCACCCCTCCACTTT	CASSRQETSSYNSPLHF
.	TRBD1	TRBJ2-7	TRBV2	TGTGCCAGCAGTGAAGCGCCAGGGGGCGGCGAGCAGTACTTC	CASSEAPGGGEQYF
.	.	TRBJ2-1	TRBV14	TGTGCCAGCAGCCAATCAGGCTACAATGAGCAGTTCTTC	CASSQSGYNEQFF
.	.	TRBJ1-1	TRBV2	TGTGCCAGCAGTGAACGGTTGAACACTGAAGCTTTCTTT	CASSERLNTEAFF